This passage covers 7 T cell receptor beta chains from one sample sequenced in a study of blood T cell repertoires in COVID-19. The table came from immunoSEQ multiplex PCR; TCRdb's copy has only in-frame clones and leaves some out. The sample lists roughly 150,000 clones, roughly 81% occurring once. The sample taken for sequencing was peripheral blood. The receptors here all came from a woman of 80 years or more with COVID-19, enrolled during active disease.

The chain is built from TRBV5-6 and TRBJ1-1; D gene uncertain. The CDR3 extends over 15 amino acids. With 0 bases removed from V and 2 bases from J, the gap between germline ends came to 11 bases. Germline V gene sequence: CDR1 SGHDT, CDR2 YYEEEE. The CDR3 loop reads CASSLAAQANTEAFF. The CDR3 region has the DNA TGTGCCAGCAGCTTGGCCGCGCAGGCCAACACTGAAGCTTTCTTT.

The V and J genes are TRBV25-1 and TRBJ1-2; D possibly corresponds to TRBD1 (5 bases). Germline V CDR1 and CDR2: MGHDK, SYGVNS. This CDR3 comprises 13 residues. V was clipped by 3 bases and J by 8 bases, with 13 bases between them. The chain's CDR3 is CASSDPQGRGYTF. DNA of the CDR3: TGTGCCAGCAGTGATCCCCAGGGTCGAGGCTACACCTTC.

The chain carries TRBV4-2 and TRBJ1-1, with D maybe TRBD1 (6 bases). The CDR3 has 17 amino acids. Germline V lookup: CDR1 LGHNA, CDR2 YNFKEQ. V lost 1 base to trimming and J lost 5 bases, with 20 bases between them. CDR3 nucleotides: TGTGCCAGCAGCCAAGCTGGGCAGGGCTCTCAGGGGACTGAAGCTTTCTTT. Translation: CASSQAGQGSQGTEAFF.

A note on this clone: Other DNA sequences of this sample code for an identical CDR3. The V gene is TRBV5-1, the J gene TRBJ2-2; D gene ambiguous. The CDR3 covers 14 residues. Germline V gene sequence: CDR1 SGHRS, CDR2 YFSETQ. Trimming cost V 0 bases and J 2 bases, with 5 bases left between them. CDR3 protein: CASSLAGNTGELFF. The CDR3 DNA follows: TGCGCCAGCAGCTTGGCAGGTAACACCGGGGAGCTGTTTTTT.

The chain employs TRBV7-9 and TRBJ1-5; 8 positions agree with TRBD1. This CDR3 is built from 14 residues. V was clipped by 6 bases and J by 2 bases; unmatched bases: 3. From germline, CDR1 is SEHNR and CDR2 FQNEAQ (reference sequence). The CDR3 sequence is CASSLTGGNQPQHF. CDR3 nucleotides: TGTGCCAGCAGTCTGACAGGGGGCAATCAGCCCCAGCATTTT.

The J gene is TRBJ2-2, the V gene TRBV28; no definite D call. The CDR3 is 13 amino acids. V dropped 0 bases and J dropped 6 bases, with 5 bases sitting between them. The germline V gene has CDR1 MDHEN and CDR2 SYDVKM. CDR3 bases: TGTGCCAGCAGTTTATGGCGGTCCGGGGAGCTGTTTTTT. It translates to CASSLWRSGELFF.

This sequence joins TRBV18 and TRBJ2-5; D gene ambiguous. CDR1 is KGHSH and CDR2 is LQKENI in the germline V gene. The CDR3 loop spans 15 amino acids. V was trimmed by 1 base and J by 7 bases, leaving 16 bases between them. CDR3 region: CASSPLPLPSGTQYF. The CDR3 region has the DNA TGTGCCAGCTCACCACTCCCCCTGCCTTCAGGGACCCAGTACTTC.